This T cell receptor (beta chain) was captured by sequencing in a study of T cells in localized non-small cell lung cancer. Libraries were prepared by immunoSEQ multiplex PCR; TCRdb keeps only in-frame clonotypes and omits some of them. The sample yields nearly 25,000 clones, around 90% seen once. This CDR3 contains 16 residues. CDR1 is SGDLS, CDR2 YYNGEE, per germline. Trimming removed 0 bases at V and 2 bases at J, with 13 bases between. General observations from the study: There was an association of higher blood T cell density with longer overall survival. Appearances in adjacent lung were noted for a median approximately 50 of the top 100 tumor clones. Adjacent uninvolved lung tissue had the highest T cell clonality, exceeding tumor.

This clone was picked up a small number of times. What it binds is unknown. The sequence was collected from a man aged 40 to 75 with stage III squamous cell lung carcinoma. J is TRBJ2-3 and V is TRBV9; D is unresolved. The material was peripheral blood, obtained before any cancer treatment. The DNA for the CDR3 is TGTGCCAGCAGCGTAGACGGAAACCCCCTCACAGATACGCAGTATTTT. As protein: CASSVDGNPLTDTQYF.